The T cell receptor beta chain under discussion was sequenced for a study of identical twins. Findings of the study overall: Out-of-frame alpha sequences that twins shared showed excess low generation probability. The presence of invariant MAIT and iNKT cells could partly confound analyses of zero-insertion sequences.

Each donor was a healthy Caucasian. This clonotype was found a few times. Its antigen is unidentified. TCRdb recomputed calls from the 5' RACE reads with MiXCR, one row per CDR3 protein. The data show more than 250,000 distinct CDR3 sequences, about 8.9% seen once. This same sample was also part of a study on yellow fever vaccine responses in identical twins.

The TCR comes from a woman between 18 and 29 years old in good health. The sample taken for sequencing was memory (CD45RO+) T cells sorted from blood.

CDR3 amino acids: CASTQFLSQGSFEQYF. In DNA, the CDR3 is TGTGCCAGCACCCAATTTCTCTCGCAGGGTTCGTTCGAGCAGTACTTC. The genes are TRBV11-2 and TRBJ2-7; TRBD1 is a possible D gene (5 bases). Germline-derived CDR1 and CDR2 are SGHAT and FQNNGV. The V gene lost 7 bases and the J gene lost 6 bases, with 25 bases spanning the gap. The CDR3 runs to 16 residues.